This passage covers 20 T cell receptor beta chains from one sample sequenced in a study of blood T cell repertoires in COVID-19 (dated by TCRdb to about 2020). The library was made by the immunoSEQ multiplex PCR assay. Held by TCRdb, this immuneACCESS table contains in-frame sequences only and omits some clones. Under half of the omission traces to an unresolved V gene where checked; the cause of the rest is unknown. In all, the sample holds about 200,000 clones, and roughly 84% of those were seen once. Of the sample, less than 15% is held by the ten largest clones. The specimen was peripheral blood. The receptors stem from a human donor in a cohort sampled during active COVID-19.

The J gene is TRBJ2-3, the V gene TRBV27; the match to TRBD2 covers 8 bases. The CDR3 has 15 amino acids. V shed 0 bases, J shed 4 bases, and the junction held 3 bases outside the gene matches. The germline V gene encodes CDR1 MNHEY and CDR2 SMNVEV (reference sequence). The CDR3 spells CASSLSGLASDTQYF. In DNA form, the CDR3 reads TGTGCCAGCAGTTTATCCGGACTAGCTTCAGATACGCAGTATTTT.

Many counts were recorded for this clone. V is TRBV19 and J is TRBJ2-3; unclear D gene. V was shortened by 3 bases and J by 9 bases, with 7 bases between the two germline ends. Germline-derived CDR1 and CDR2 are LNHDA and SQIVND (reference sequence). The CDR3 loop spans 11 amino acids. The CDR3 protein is CASSILGTQYF. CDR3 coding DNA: TGTGCCAGTAGTATTCTAGGAACGCAGTATTTT.

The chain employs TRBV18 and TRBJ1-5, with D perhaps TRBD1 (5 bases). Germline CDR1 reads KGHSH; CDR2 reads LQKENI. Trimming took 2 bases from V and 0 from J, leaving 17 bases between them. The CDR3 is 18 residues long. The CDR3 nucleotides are TGTGCCAGCTCACCAAGGCCTCTAGGGGATTATAGCAATCAGCCCCAGCATTTT. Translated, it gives CASSPRPLGDYSNQPQHF. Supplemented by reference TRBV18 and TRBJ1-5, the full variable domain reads NAGVMQNPRHLVRRRGQEARLRCSPMKGHSHVYWYRQLPEEGLKFMVYLQKENIIDESGMPKERFSAEFPKEGPSILRIQQVVRGDSAAYFCASSPRPLGDYSNQPQHFGDGTRLSIL.

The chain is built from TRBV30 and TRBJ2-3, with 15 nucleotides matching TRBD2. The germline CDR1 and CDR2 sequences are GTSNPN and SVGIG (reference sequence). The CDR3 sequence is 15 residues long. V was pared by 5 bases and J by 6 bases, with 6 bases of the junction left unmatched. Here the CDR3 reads CAWGLAGGPGDTQYF. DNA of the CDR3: TGTGCCTGGGGACTAGCGGGAGGGCCTGGTGATACGCAGTATTTT. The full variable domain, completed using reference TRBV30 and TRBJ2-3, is SQTIHQWPATLVQPVGSPLSLECTVEGTSNPNLYWYRQAAGRGLQLLFYSVGIGQISSEVPQNLSASRPQDRQFILSSKKLLLSDSGFYLCAWGLAGGPGDTQYFGPGTRLTVL.

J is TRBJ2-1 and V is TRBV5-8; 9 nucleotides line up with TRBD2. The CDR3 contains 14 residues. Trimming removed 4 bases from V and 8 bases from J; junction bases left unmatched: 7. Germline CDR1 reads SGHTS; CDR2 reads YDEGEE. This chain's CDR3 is CASSQGTSNHEQFF. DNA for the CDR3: TGTGCCAGCAGCCAGGGGACTAGCAACCATGAGCAGTTCTTC.

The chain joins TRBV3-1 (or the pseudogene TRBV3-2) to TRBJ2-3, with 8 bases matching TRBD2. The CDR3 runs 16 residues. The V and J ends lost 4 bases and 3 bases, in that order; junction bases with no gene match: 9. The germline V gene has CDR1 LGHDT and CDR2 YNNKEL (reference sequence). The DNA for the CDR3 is TGTGCCAGCAGCCCGCGGGGACTAGTGCGGACAGATACGCAGTATTTT. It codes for CASSPRGLVRTDTQYF.

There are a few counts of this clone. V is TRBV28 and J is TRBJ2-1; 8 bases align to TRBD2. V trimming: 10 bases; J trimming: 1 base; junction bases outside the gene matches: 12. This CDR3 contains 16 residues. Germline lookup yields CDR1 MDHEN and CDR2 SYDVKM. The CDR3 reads CAILGLAGGSYNEQFF. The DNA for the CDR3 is TGTGCCATCCTCGGACTAGCCGGAGGTTCCTACAATGAGCAGTTCTTC.

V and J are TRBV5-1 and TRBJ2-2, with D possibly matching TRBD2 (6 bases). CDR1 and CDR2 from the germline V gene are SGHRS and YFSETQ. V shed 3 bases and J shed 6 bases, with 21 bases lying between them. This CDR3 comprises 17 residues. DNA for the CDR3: TGCGCCAGCAGCTCCCCTCTGTGGGGACTCCGAGCCGGGGAGCTGTTTTTT. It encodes CASSSPLWGLRAGELFF.

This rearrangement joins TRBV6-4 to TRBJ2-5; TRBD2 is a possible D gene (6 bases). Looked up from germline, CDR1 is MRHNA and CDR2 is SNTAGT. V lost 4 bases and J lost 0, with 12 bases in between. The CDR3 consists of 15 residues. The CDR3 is CASSGGRRYQETQYF. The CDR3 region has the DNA TGTGCCAGCAGTGGAGGGAGGAGGTACCAAGAGACCCAGTACTTC.

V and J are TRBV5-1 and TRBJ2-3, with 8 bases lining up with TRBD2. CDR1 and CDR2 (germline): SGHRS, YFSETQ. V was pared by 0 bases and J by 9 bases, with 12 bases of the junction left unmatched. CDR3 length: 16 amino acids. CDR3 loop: CASSLVAGSRYVTQYF. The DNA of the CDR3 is TGCGCCAGCAGCTTGGTAGCGGGGAGCCGATATGTGACGCAGTATTTT.

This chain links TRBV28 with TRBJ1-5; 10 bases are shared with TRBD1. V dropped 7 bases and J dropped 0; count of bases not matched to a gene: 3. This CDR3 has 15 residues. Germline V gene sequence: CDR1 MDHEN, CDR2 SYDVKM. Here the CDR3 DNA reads TGTGCCAGCAAGGGACAGGGGAATAGCAATCAGCCCCAGCATTTT. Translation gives CASKGQGNSNQPQHF.

The DNA for the CDR3 is TGTGCCAGTAGTACCCTCCCCGGGACAGGATACCAAGAGACCCAGTACTTC. Protein: CASSTLPGTGYQETQYF. The genes are TRBV19 and TRBJ2-5; TRBD1 matches 8 bases. J was trimmed by 0 bases and V by 4 bases; bases with no gene match: 10. Looked up from germline, CDR1 is LNHDA and CDR2 is SQIVND (reference sequence). CDR3 size: 17 residues.

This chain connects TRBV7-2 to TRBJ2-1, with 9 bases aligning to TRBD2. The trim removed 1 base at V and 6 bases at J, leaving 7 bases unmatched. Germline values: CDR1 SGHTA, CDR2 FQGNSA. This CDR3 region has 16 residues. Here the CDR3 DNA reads TGTGCCAGCAGCTTAGATTCTAGCGGGACTACCAATGAGCAGTTCTTC. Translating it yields CASSLDSSGTTNEQFF.

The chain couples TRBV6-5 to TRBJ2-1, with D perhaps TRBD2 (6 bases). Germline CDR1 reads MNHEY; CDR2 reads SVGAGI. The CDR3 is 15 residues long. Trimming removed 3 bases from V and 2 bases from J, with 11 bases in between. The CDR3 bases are TGTGCCAGCAGTTATCGGGGACTGGCCTACAATGAGCAGTTCTTC. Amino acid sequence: CASSYRGLAYNEQFF.

The CDR3 bases are TGCGCCAGCAGCTTGGTGGGAGGGCCGAATTACGAGCAGTACTTC. Its protein is CASSLVGGPNYEQYF. The rearrangement uses TRBV5-1 and TRBJ2-7; 7 bases match TRBD2. This CDR3 has 15 residues. The germline V gene has CDR1 SGHRS and CDR2 YFSETQ. Germline trimming cut 0 bases from V and 4 bases from J; bases unmatched to any gene: 7. Together with reference TRBV5-1 and TRBJ2-7, the CDR3 gives the full variable domain: KAGVTQTPRYLIKTRGQQVTLSCSPISGHRSVSWYQQTPGQGLQFLFEYFSETQRNKGNFPGRFSGRQFSNSRSEMNVSTLELGDSALYLCASSLVGGPNYEQYFGPGTRLTVT.

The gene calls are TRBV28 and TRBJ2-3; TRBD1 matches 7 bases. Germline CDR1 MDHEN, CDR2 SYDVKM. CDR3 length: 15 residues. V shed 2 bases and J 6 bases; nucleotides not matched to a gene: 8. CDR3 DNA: TGTGCCAGCAGTTTACGGACAGGAGGTCAGGATACGCAGTATTTT. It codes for CASSLRTGGQDTQYF.

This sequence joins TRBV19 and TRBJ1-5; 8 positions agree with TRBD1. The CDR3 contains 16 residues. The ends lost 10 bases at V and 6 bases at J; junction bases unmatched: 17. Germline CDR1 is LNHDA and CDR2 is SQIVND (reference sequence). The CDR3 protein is CATDRGSPSSAQPQHF. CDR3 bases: TGTGCCACAGACAGGGGTTCACCCTCCAGCGCTCAGCCCCAGCATTTT.

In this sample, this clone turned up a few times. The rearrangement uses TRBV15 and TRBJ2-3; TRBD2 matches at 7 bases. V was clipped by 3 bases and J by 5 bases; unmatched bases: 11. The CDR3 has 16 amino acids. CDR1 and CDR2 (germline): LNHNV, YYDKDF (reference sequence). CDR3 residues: CATSSPSVGGQDTQYF. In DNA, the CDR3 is TGTGCCACCAGCAGTCCCTCGGTGGGAGGGCAAGATACGCAGTATTTT.

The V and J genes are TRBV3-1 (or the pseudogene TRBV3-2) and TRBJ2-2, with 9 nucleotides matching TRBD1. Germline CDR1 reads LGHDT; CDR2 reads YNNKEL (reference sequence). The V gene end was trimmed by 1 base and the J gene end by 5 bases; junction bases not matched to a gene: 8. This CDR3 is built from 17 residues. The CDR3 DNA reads TGTGCCAGCAGCCAAGTTCAACAGGGGGCGCGAACCGGGGAGCTGTTTTTT. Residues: CASSQVQQGARTGELFF.

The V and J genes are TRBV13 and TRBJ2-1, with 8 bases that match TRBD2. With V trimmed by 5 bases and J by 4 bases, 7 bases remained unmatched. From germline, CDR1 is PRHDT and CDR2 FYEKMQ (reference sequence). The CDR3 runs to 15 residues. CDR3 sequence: CASSDGRAGYNEQFF. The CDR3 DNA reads TGTGCCAGCAGCGACGGGAGGGCAGGTTACAATGAGCAGTTCTTC.